Reported below is one T cell receptor beta chain. The CDR3 loop spans 13 amino acids. Trimming pared 0 bases from V and 0 bases from J, leaving 4 bases between. The germline V gene has CDR1 SGHRS and CDR2 YFSETQ. The sample comes from a study of blood T cell repertoires in COVID-19. Profiled with immunoSEQ multiplex PCR; TCRdb holds only in-frame clones, not every one. Seen here are under 150,000 clones, approximately 88% observed once, and the top ten hold around 28%. Source material: peripheral blood. This TCR was sampled from a human donor in a cohort sampled during active COVID-19. The J gene is TRBJ2-7, the V gene TRBV5-1; D gene ambiguous. CDR3 sequence (DNA): TGCGCCAGCAGCTTGGCCTTCTCCTACGAGCAGTACTTC. As protein: CASSLAFSYEQYF.